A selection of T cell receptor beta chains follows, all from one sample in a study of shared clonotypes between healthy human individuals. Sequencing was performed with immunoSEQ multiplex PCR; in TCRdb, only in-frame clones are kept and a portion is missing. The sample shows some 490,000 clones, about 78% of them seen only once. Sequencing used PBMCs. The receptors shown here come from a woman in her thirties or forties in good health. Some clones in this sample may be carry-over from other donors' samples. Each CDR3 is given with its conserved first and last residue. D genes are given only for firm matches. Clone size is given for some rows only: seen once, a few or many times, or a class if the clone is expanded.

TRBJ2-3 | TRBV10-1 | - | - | CASSSHVPQHTQYF | TGCGCCAGCAGTTCCCACGTCCCTCAGCATACGCAGTATTTT
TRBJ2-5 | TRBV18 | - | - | CASSPTLQETQYF | TGTGCCAGCTCACCAACCCTTCAAGAGACCCAGTACTTC
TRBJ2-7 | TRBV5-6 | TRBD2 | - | CASSSLAGGPYEQYF | TGTGCCAGCAGCTCCCTAGCGGGAGGGCCTTACGAGCAGTACTTC
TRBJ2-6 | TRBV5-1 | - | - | CASRLSFESGANVLTF | TGCGCCAGCAGACTCTCTTTCGAGTCTGGGGCCAACGTCCTGACTTTC
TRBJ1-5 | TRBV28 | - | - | CASSSYPQSNQPQHF | TGTGCCAGCAGTTCTTACCCGCAGAGCAATCAGCCCCAGCATTTT
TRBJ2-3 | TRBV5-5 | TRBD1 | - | CASSLRDRVFFTDTQYF | TGTGCCAGCAGCCTCCGGGACAGGGTATTTTTTACAGATACGCAGTATTTT
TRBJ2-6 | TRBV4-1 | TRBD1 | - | CASSQPGQGNSGANVLTF | TGCGCCAGCAGCCAACCGGGACAGGGGAACTCTGGGGCCAACGTCCTGACTTTC
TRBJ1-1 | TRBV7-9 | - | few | CASSLENTEAFF | TGTGCCAGCAGCTTAGAAAACACTGAAGCTTTCTTT
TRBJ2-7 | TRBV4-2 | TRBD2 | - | CASSPGGPGEEQYF | TGTGCCAGCAGCCCGGGAGGGCCTGGAGAGGAGCAGTACTTC
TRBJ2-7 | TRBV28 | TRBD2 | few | CASRKSGRSWYEQYF | TGTGCCAGCAGAAAGAGCGGGAGGAGTTGGTACGAGCAGTACTTC
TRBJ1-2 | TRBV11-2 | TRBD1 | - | CASSPSPGTGVDYGYTF | TGTGCCAGCAGCCCTAGCCCGGGGACAGGGGTTGACTATGGCTACACCTTC
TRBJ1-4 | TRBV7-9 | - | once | CASSHRDEKLFF | TGTGCCAGCAGCCACAGGGACGAAAAACTGTTTTTT
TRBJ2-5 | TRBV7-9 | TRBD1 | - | CASSATGTAQETQYF | TGTGCCAGCAGCGCCACTGGGACAGCGCAAGAGACCCAGTACTTC
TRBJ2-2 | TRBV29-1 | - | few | CSVARSIAHGELFF | TGCAGCGTTGCAAGGAGCATTGCGCACGGGGAGCTGTTTTTT
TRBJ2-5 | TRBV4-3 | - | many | CASSQGHQETQYF | TGCGCCAGCAGCCAAGGGCACCAAGAGACCCAGTACTTC
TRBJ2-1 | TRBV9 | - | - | CASSYTMGNEQFF | TGTGCCAGCAGTTATACGATGGGGAATGAGCAGTTCTTC
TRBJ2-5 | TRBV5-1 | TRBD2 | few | CASSLTSGEETQYF | TGCGCCAGCAGCTTGACTAGCGGGGAAGAGACCCAGTACTTC
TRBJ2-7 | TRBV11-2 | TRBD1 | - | CASSLFGQVTSYEQYF | TGTGCCAGCAGCTTATTCGGACAGGTTACCTCCTACGAGCAGTACTTC
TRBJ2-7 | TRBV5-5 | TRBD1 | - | CASSLGRDSRYEQYF | TGTGCCAGCAGCTTGGGTCGGGACAGCCGCTACGAGCAGTACTTC
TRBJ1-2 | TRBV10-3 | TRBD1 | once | CAISAEGAHYGYTF | TGTGCCATCAGTGCCGAGGGGGCTCACTATGGCTACACCTTC
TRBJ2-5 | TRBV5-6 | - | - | CASSLKAVEETQYF | TGTGCCAGCAGCTTGAAAGCTGTTGAAGAGACCCAGTACTTC
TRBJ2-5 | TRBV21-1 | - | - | CASSKGGGVVGQETQYF | TGTGCCAGCAGCAAAGGTGGAGGGGTAGTCGGCCAAGAGACCCAGTACTTC
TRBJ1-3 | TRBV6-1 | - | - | CASSSDTGNTIYF | TGTGCCAGCAGTTCGGACACTGGAAACACCATATATTTT
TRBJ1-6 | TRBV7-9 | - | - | CASSSIYGTGDSPLHF | TGTGCCAGCAGCTCAATTTACGGGACGGGAGATTCACCCCTCCACTTT
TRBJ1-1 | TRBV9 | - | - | CASSVVRGADTEAFF | TGTGCCAGCAGCGTAGTTCGGGGGGCGGACACTGAAGCTTTCTTT
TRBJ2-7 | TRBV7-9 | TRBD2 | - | CASSLGSGRASYEQYF | TGTGCCAGCAGCTTAGGGAGCGGGAGGGCCTCCTACGAGCAGTACTTC
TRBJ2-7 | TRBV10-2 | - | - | CASSEFYPGRHEQYF | TGCGCCAGCAGTGAGTTTTACCCAGGGAGGCACGAGCAGTACTTC
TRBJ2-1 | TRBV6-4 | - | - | CASSVGSSDYNEQFF | TGTGCCAGCAGTGTAGGGTCTAGCGATTACAATGAGCAGTTCTTC
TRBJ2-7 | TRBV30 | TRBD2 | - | CAWSVQISGMYEQYF | TGTGCCTGGAGTGTACAGATTAGCGGGATGTACGAGCAGTACTTC
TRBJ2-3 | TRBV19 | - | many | CASSGTLATDTQYF | TGTGCCAGTAGTGGAACGCTAGCCACAGATACGCAGTATTTT
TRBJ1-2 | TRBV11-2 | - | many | CASSLTAYGYTF | TGTGCCAGCAGCTTAACAGCATATGGCTACACCTTC
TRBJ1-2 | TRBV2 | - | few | CASRPDQYGYTF | TGTGCCAGCAGACCGGACCAGTATGGCTACACCTTC
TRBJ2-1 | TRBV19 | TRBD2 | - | CASSIGTSGVEQFF | TGTGCCAGTAGTATTGGGACTAGCGGTGTTGAGCAGTTCTTC
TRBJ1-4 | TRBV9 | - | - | CASSVGPTGPSEKLFF | TGTGCCAGCAGCGTAGGCCCCACAGGGCCATCCGAAAAACTGTTTTTT
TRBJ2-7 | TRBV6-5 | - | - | CASSPLTGPYEQYF | TGTGCCAGCAGTCCTCTAACTGGCCCCTACGAGCAGTACTTC
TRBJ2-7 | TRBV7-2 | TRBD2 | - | CASSLGGLAGEDEQYF | TGTGCCAGCAGCTTAGGAGGACTAGCGGGAGAGGACGAGCAGTACTTC
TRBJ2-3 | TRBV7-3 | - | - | CASSPLGDTQYF | TGTGCCAGCAGCCCCCTGGGAGATACGCAGTATTTT
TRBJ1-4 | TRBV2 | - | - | CASQVGLTNEKLFF | TGTGCCAGCCAGGTCGGCCTCACTAATGAAAAACTGTTTTTT
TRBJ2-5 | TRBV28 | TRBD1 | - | CASSVTGGAWETRYF | TGTGCCAGCAGTGTCACAGGGGGCGCGTGGGAGACCCGGTACTTC
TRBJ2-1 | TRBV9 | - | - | CASSARPAPIEQFF | TGTGCCAGCAGCGCTCGACCCGCTCCCATAGAGCAGTTCTTC
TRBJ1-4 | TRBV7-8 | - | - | CASSLGSSFYEKLFF | TGTGCCAGCAGCTTAGGAAGCAGCTTTTATGAAAAACTGTTTTTT
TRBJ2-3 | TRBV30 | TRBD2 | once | CAWSTGLAGGGDTQYF | TGTGCCTGGAGTACCGGACTAGCGGGAGGGGGGGATACGCAGTATTTT
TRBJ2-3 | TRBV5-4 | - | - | CASSLDRLSDTQYF | TGTGCCAGCAGCTTGGACAGGTTATCAGATACGCAGTATTTT
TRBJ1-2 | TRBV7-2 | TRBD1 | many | CASSLEGARHGYTF | TGTGCCAGCAGCTTAGAGGGGGCGCGTCATGGCTACACCTTC
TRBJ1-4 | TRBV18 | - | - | CASSPVTSTTTNEKLFF | TGTGCCAGCTCACCAGTCACATCAACAACAACTAATGAAAAACTGTTTTTT
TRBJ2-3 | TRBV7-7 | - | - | CASSSDPTDTQYF | TGTGCCAGCAGCTCGGACCCCACAGATACGCAGTATTTT
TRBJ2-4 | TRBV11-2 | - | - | CASSLATIGNIQYF | TGTGCCAGCAGCTTAGCCACGATTGGGAACATTCAGTACTTC
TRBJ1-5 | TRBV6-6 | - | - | CASRPEAQPQHF | TGTGCCAGCAGACCAGAGGCCCAGCCCCAGCATTTT
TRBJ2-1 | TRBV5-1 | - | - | CASSLALGTYNEQFF | TGCGCCAGCAGCTTGGCCTTGGGAACCTACAATGAGCAGTTCTTC
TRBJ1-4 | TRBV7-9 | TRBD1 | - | CASSRETGKEEKLFF | TGCGCCAGCAGCCGAGAGACAGGGAAGGAAGAAAAACTGTTTTTT
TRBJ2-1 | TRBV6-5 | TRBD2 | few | CASSLAGESNEQFF | TGTGCCAGCAGTCTAGCGGGAGAGAGTAATGAGCAGTTCTTC
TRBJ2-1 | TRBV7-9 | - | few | CASSLGLAEANEQFF | TGTGCCAGCAGCTTAGGGTTAGCGGAGGCGAATGAGCAGTTCTTC
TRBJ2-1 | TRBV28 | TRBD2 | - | CASTGLAGRLYNEQFF | TGTGCCAGCACGGGACTAGCGGGAAGACTCTACAATGAGCAGTTCTTC
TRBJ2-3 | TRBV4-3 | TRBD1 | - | CASSLMRTGPSTDTQYF | TGCGCCAGCAGCCTTATGCGGACAGGGCCTAGCACAGATACGCAGTATTTT
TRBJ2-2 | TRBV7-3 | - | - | CASSLSRGIDTGELFF | TGTGCCAGCAGCCTTTCTAGGGGAATAGACACCGGGGAGCTGTTTTTT
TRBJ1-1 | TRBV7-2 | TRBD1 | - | CASSSSRGRGDTEAFF | TGTGCCAGCAGCTCCAGTAGGGGCAGGGGGGACACTGAAGCTTTCTTT
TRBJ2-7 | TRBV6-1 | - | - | CASSEHVKKATPVEQYF | TGTGCCAGCAGTGAGCACGTAAAGAAGGCTACCCCCGTCGAGCAGTACTTC
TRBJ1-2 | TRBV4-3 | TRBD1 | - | CASSQADRVRIGGYTF | TGCGCCAGCAGCCAAGCGGACAGGGTTAGAATTGGCGGCTACACCTTC